This T cell receptor (beta chain) appears in the sequencing data of a study of response to subunit inactivated influenza vaccine. Germline CDR1 reads SGHKS; CDR2 reads YYEKEE (reference sequence). The CDR3 has 13 residues. Trimming cost V 4 bases and J 8 bases; bases outside gene matches: 7. Study-level findings and limits: After each seasonal influenza vaccination, few new T cells are recruited, the authors suggested.

TCRdb re-derived calls from the RT-PCR reads in MiXCR, one entry per CDR3 protein. The sample holds hundreds of thousands of distinct CDR3 sequences, over 11% seen once. In its sample, this clonotype was seen a few times. Antigen unknown. The rearrangement uses TRBV5-5 and TRBJ2-3; 7 bases align to TRBD1. This clonotype was sampled from a man between 50 and 59 years old who received an inactivated influenza vaccine. The sequenced sample was PBMCs from blood, obtained 14 days before vaccination. The CDR3 is CASSGGQTGTQYF. The CDR3 DNA sequence: TGTGCCAGCAGCGGGGGACAGACGGGTACGCAGTATTTT.